This T cell receptor (beta chain) originates from a study of blood T cell repertoires in COVID-19. Study details: Acute-phase and convalescent COVID-19 samples originated in the United States, Italy and Spain. T cells, B-cell-depleted T cells, or PBMCs provided the cDNA or gDNA that served as material.

The CDR3 covers 16 residues. Germline-derived CDR1 and CDR2 are SGHRS and YFSETQ. V was clipped by 4 bases and J by 5 bases; unmatched bases: 6. The authors' processing: Nucleated cell number was recorded as an estimate derived from reference gene primer amplification. Produced via immunoSEQ multiplex PCR; TCRdb's table is partial and in-frame only. V and J calls plus clone size are reproduced from that table; the DNA served to infer D and trimming. The data show over 85,000 clones, around 90% seen once. The sequence derives from a woman of 80 years or more with acute or convalescent COVID-19. The sample taken for sequencing was peripheral blood. The chain carries TRBV5-1 and TRBJ2-7; TRBD2 aligns across 16 bases. DNA of the CDR3: TGCGCCAGCAGCCCGGGACTAGCGGGAGGGAGGGACGAGCAGTACTTC. Amino acids: CASSPGLAGGRDEQYF.